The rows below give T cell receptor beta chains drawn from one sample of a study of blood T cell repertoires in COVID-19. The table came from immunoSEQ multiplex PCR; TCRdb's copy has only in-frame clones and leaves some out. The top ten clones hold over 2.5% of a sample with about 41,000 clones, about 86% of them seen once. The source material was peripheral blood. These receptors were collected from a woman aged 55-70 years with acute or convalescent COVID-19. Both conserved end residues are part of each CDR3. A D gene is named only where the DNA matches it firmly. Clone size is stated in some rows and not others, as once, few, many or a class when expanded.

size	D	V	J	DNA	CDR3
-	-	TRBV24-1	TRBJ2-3	TGTGCCACCAGTGATCCCACTAGCACAGATACGCAGTATTTT	CATSDPTSTDTQYF
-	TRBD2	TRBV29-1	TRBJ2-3	TGCAGCGTTGAAGATCGGGGGGGCTCGCCAGATACGCAGTATTTT	CSVEDRGGSPDTQYF
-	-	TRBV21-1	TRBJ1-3	TGTGCCAGCAGCTTACGACCGCGGAGGTCTGGAAACACCATATATTTT	CASSLRPRRSGNTIYF
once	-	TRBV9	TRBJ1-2	TGTGCCAGCAGCGCAATGGGGGGTAACTATGGCTACACCTTC	CASSAMGGNYGYTF
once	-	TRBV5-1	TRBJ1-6	TGCGCCAGCAGCTTGGACGCGGTAAATTCACCCCTCCACTTT	CASSLDAVNSPLHF
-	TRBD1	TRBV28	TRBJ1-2	TGTGCCAGCAGTTTCCCAGGGGACAGGGCGGGCGGCTACACCTTC	CASSFPGDRAGGYTF
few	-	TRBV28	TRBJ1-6	TGTGCCAGCAGTTTGCTGGGGAGCTCCTATAATTCACCCCTCCACTTT	CASSLLGSSYNSPLHF
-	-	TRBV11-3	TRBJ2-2	TGTGCCAGCAGCGGTCGGGACACGCACACCGGGGAGCTGTTTTTT	CASSGRDTHTGELFF
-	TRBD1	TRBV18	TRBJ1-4	TGTGCCAGCTCACCATCTGGACAGGGTGGTGAAAAACTGTTTTTT	CASSPSGQGGEKLFF
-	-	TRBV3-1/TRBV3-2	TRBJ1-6	TGTGCCAGCAGCCTGGCGGGGGCGAATTCACCCCTCCACTTT	CASSLAGANSPLHF
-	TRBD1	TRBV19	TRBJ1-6	TGTGCCAGTACCCAAGCTGGGACAGGATTTAATTCACCCCTCCACTTT	CASTQAGTGFNSPLHF
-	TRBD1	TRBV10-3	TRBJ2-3	TGTGCCGTCGCAGGGGGCTCCGGGAGTTTAACAGATACGCAGTATTTT	CAVAGGSGSLTDTQYF
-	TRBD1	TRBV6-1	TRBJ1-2	TGTGCCAGCAGTGACCAATCTAGACAGGGAGGTGGCTACACCTTC	CASSDQSRQGGGYTF
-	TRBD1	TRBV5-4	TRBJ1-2	TGTGCCAGCAGCTACAGGGGTCCCTATGGCTACACCTTC	CASSYRGPYGYTF
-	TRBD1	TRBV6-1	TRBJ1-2	TGTGCCAGCAGTGAAGGCGACAGGGACTATGGCTACACCTTC	CASSEGDRDYGYTF
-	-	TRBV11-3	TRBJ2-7	TGTGCCAGCAGCTTAGCCGGGGTGGGCGAGCAGTACTTC	CASSLAGVGEQYF
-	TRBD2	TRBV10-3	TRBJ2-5	TGTGCCATCGCCCTTCGTAGCGGGGAGACCCAGTACTTC	CAIALRSGETQYF
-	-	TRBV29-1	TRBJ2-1	TGCAGCGTCCCCCGGCCCGGCGGGTTAGCCTACAATGAGCAGTTCTTC	CSVPRPGGLAYNEQFF
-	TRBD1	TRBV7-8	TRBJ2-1	TGTGCCAGCAGCTTCCCGACAGGGGGCATGTCCTACAATGAGCAGTTCTTC	CASSFPTGGMSYNEQFF